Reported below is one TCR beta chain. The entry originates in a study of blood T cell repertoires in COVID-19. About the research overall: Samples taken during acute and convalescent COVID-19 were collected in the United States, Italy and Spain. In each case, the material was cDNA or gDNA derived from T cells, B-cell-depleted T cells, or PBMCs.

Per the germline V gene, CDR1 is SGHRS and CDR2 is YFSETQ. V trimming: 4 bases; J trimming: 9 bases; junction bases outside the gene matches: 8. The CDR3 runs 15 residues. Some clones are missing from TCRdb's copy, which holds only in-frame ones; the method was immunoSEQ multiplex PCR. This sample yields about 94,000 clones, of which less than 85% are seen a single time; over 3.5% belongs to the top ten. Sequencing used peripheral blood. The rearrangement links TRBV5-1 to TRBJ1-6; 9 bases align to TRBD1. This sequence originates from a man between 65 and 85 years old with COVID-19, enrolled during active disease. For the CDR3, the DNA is TGCGCCAGCAGCCTTAAAACAGGGGGCGGTTCACCCCTCCACTTT. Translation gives CASSLKTGGGSPLHF.